The T cell receptor beta chain under discussion was sequenced for a study of cytomegalovirus exposure and HLA in healthy donors. Study overall: Caucasian-associated ancestry cluster membership applied to approximately 84% of a few hundred genotyped donors.

13 Jbeta primers and 60 Vbeta primers were used for the PCR. Repertoires were generated with immunoSEQ multiplex PCR, while TCRdb's copy carries only in-frame clones and drops some. The sample yields roughly 160,000 clones, 60% to 85% seen once. On this clone itself: Its antigen is as yet unknown.

General study results and limits: The likely origin of a cluster of highly shared sequence variants was a sequencing artifact.

The CDR3 loop spans 12 amino acids. V was cut by 7 bases and J by 6 bases, with 10 bases left in between. Germline V gene sequence: CDR1 MNHNS, CDR2 SASEGT. The sample comprised PBMCs. The chain employs TRBV6-1 and TRBJ2-1; D call uncertain. This TCR derives from a man between 45 and 60 years old in good health and CMV-seropositive. The CDR3 loop is CASNWAFNEQFF. Here the CDR3 DNA reads TGTGCCAGCAATTGGGCCTTCAATGAGCAGTTCTTC.